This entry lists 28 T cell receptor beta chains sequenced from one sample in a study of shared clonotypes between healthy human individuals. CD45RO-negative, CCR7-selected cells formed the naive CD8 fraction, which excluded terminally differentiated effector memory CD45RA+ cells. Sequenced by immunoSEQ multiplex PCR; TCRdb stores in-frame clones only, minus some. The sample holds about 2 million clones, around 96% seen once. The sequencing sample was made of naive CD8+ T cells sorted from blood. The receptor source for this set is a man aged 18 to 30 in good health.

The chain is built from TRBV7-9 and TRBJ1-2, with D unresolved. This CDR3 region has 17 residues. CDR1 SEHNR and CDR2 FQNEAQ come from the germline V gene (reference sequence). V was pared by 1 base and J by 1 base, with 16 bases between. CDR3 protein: CASSLGVGDKVNYGYTF. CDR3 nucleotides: TGTGCCAGCAGCTTAGGTGTGGGTGACAAGGTTAACTATGGCTACACCTTC.

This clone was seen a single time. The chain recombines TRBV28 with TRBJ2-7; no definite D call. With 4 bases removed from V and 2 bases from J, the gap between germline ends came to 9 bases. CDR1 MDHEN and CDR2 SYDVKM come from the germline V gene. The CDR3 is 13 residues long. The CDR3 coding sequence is TGTGCCAGCAGTTATCTTCCGGCCTACGAGCAGTACTTC. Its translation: CASSYLPAYEQYF. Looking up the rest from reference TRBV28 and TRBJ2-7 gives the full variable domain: DVKVTQSSRYLVKRTGEKVFLECVQDMDHENMFWYRQDPGLGLRLIYFSYDVKMKEKGDIPEGYSVSREKKERFSLILESASTNQTSMYLCASSYLPAYEQYFGPGTRLTVT.

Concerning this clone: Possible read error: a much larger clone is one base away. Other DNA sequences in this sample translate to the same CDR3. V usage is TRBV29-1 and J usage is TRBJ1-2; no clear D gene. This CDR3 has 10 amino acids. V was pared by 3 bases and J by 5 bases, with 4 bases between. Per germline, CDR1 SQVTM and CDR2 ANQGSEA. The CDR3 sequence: CSVDEYGYTF. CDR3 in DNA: TGCAGCGTTGACGAATATGGCTACACCTTC.

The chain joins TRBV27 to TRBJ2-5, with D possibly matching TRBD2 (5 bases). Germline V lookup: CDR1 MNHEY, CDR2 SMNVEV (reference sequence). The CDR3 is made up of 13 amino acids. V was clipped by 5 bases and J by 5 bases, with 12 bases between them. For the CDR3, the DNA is TGTGCCAGCAGTCCTAACCGGGGTGAGACCCAGTACTTC. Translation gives CASSPNRGETQYF.

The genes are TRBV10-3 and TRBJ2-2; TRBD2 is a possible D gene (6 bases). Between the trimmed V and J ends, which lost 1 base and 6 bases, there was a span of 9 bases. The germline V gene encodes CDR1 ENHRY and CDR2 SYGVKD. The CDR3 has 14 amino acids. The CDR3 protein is CAISEFGEAGELFF. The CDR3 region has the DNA TGTGCCATCAGTGAGTTTGGGGAGGCCGGGGAGCTGTTTTTT.

DNA of the CDR3: TGCGCCAGCAGCCCGGTCAGGGGCTACGAGCAGTACTTC. It codes for CASSPVRGYEQYF. The chain combines TRBV4-1 with TRBJ2-7, with D possibly being TRBD1 (6 bases). V gave up 4 bases and J gave up 3 bases, with 10 bases separating them. The CDR3 length is 13 residues. Germline V gene lookup returns CDR1 MGHRA and CDR2 YSYEKL.

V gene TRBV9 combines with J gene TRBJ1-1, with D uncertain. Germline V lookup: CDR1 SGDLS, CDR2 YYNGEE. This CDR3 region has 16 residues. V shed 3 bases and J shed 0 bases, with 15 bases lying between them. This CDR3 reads CASSAEEVTMNTEAFF. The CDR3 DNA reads TGTGCCAGCAGCGCCGAGGAGGTAACGATGAACACTGAAGCTTTCTTT. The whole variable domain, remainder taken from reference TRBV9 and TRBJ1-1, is DSGVTQTPKHLITATGQRVTLRCSPRSGDLSVYWYQQSLDQGLQFLIQYYNGEERAKGNILERFSAQQFPDLHSELNLSSLELGDSALYFCASSAEEVTMNTEAFFGQGTRLTVV.

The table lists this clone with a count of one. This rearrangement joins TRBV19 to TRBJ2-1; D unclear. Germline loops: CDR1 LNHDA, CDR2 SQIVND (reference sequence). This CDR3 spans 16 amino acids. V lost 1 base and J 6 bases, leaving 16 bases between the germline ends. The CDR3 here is CASSIGYGMRGNEQFF. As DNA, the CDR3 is TGTGCCAGTAGTATAGGGTATGGGATGAGAGGCAATGAGCAGTTCTTC.

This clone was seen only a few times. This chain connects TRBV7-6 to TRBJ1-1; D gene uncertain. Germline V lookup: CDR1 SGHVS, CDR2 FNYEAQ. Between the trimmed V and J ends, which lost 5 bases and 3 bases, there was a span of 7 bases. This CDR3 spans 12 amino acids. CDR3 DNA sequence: TGTGCCAGCAGCCCCTCCGACACTGAAGCTTTCTTT. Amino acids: CASSPSDTEAFF. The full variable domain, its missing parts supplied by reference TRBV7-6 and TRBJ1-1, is GAGVSQSPRYKVTKRGQDVALRCDPISGHVSLYWYRQALGQGPEFLTYFNYEAQQDKSGLPNDRFSAERPEGSISTLTIQRTEQRDSAMYRCASSPSDTEAFFGQGTRLTVV.

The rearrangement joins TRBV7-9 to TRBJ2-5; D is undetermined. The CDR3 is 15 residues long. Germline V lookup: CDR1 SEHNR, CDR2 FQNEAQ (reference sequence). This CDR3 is CALPSGLGYQETQYF. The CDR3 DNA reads TGTGCTCTTCCCTCCGGCTTGGGGTACCAAGAGACCCAGTACTTC.

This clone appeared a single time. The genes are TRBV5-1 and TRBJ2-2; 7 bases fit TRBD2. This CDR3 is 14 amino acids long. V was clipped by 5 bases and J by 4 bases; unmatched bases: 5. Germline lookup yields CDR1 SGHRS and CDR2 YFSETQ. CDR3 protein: CASSYGRTTGELFF. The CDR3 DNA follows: TGCGCCAGCAGTTACGGGAGGACCACCGGGGAGCTGTTTTTT.

The CDR3 protein is CASSLQVLAQPQHF. The CDR3 bases are TGTGCCAGCAGTTTACAGGTTCTTGCTCAGCCCCAGCATTTT. This sequence joins TRBV28 and TRBJ1-5; D gene uncertain. This CDR3 spans 14 amino acids. The V gene's germline CDR1 is MDHEN and CDR2 SYDVKM. Trimming pared 2 bases from V and 6 bases from J, leaving 11 bases between.

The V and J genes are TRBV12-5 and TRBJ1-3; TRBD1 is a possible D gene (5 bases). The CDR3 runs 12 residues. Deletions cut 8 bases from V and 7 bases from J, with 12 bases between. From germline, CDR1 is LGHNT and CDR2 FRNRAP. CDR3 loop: CASPLGGNTIYF. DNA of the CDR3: TGTGCTAGTCCCCTGGGGGGGAACACCATATATTTT.

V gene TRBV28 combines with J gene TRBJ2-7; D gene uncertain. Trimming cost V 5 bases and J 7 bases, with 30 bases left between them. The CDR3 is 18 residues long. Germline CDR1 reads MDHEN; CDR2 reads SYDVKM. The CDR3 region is CASSPTSLTTVSSREQYF. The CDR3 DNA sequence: TGTGCCAGCAGTCCGACATCCCTTACTACCGTCTCCTCTCGGGAGCAGTACTTC.

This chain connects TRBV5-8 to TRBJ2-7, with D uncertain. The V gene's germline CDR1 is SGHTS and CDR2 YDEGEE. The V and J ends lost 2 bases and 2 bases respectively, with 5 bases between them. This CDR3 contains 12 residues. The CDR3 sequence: CASSFEAYEQYF. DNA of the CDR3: TGTGCCAGCAGCTTCGAGGCCTACGAGCAGTACTTC.

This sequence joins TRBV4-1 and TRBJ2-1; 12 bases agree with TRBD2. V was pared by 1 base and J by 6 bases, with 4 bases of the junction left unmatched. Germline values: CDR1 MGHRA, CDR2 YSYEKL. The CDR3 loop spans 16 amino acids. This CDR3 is CASSQVETSGGNEQFF. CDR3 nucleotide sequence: TGCGCCAGCAGCCAAGTAGAGACTAGCGGGGGCAATGAGCAGTTCTTC.

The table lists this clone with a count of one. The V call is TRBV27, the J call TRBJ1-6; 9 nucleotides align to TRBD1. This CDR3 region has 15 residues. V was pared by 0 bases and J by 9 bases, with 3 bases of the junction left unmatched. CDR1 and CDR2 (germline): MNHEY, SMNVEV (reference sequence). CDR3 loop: CASSLSGTGISPLHF. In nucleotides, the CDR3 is TGTGCCAGCAGTTTATCGGGGACAGGGATTTCACCCCTCCACTTT.

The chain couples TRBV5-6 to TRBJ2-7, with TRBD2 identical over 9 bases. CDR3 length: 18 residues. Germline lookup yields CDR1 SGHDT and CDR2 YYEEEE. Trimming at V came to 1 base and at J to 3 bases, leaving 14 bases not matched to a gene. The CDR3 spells CASSLSWAGGLSLYEQYF. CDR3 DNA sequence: TGTGCCAGCAGCTTGTCTTGGGCGGGGGGGCTCTCCCTCTACGAGCAGTACTTC. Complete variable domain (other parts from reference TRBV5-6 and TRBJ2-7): DAGVTQSPTHLIKTRGQQVTLRCSPKSGHDTVSWYQQALGQGPQFIFQYYEEEERQRGNFPDRFSGHQFPNYSSELNVNALLLGDSALYLCASSLSWAGGLSLYEQYFGPGTRLTVT.

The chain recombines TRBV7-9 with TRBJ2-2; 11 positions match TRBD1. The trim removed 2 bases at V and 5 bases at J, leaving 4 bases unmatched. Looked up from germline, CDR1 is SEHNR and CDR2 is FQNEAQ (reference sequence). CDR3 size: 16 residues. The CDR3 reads CASSLRTGGVTGELFF. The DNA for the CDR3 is TGTGCCAGCAGCTTAAGGACAGGGGGCGTTACCGGGGAGCTGTTTTTT.

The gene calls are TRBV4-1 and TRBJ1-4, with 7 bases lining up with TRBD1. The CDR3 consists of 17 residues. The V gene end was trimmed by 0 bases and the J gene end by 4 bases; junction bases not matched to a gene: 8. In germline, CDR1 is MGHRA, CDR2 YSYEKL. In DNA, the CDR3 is TGCGCCAGCAGCCAAGAACCGGGGACAGCGCTTAATGAAAAACTGTTTTTT. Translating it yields CASSQEPGTALNEKLFF.

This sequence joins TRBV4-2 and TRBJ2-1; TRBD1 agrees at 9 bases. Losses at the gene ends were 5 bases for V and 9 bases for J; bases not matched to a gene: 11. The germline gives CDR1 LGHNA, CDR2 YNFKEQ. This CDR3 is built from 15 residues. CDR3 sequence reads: CASSSPGQGPGEQFF. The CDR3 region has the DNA TGTGCCAGCAGCTCTCCGGGACAGGGTCCAGGTGAGCAGTTCTTC.

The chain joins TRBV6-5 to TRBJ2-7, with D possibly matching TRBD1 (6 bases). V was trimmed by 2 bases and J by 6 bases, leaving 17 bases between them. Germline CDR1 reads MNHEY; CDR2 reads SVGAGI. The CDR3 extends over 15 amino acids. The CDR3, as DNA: TGTGCCAGCAGTTACGGTTCACAGGGAGCTCTCGAGCAGTACTTC. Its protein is CASSYGSQGALEQYF.

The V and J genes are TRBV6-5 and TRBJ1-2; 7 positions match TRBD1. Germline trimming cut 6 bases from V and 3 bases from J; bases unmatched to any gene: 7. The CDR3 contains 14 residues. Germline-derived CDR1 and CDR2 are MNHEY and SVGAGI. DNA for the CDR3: TGTGCCAGCAGCTTTACTGGGACAGACTATGGCTACACCTTC. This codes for CASSFTGTDYGYTF.

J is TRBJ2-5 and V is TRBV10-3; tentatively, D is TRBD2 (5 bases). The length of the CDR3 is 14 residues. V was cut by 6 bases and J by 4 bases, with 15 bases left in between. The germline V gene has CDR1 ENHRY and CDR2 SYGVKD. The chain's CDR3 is CAIRPGGEGETQYF. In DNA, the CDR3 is TGTGCCATCAGACCTGGCGGCGAGGGAGAGACCCAGTACTTC.

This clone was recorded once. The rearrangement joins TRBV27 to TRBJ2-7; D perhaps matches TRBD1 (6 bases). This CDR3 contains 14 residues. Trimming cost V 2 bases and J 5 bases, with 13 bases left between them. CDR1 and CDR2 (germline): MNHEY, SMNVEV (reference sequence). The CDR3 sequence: CASSLGQGIDEQYF. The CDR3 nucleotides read TGTGCCAGCAGTTTAGGGCAGGGGATCGACGAGCAGTACTTC.

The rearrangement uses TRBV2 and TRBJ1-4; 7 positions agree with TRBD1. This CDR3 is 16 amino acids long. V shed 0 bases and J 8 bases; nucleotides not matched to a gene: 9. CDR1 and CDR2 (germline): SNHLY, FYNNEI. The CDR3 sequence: CASSEALTGRGEKLFF. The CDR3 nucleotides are TGTGCCAGCAGTGAAGCCCTGACAGGGCGAGGCGAAAAACTGTTTTTT.

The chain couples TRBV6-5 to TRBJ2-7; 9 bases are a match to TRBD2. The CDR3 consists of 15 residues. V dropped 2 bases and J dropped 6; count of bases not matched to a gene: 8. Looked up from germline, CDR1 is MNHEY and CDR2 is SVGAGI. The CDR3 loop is CASSYVASGTGEQYF. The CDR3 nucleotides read TGTGCCAGCAGTTACGTGGCTAGCGGGACGGGCGAGCAGTACTTC.

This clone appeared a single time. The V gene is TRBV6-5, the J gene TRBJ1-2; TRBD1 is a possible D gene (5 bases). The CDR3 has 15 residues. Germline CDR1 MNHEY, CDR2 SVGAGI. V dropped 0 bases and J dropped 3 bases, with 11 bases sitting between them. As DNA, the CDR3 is TGTGCCAGCAGTTACTCGCCGGGGGTATACTATGGCTACACCTTC. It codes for CASSYSPGVYYGYTF.